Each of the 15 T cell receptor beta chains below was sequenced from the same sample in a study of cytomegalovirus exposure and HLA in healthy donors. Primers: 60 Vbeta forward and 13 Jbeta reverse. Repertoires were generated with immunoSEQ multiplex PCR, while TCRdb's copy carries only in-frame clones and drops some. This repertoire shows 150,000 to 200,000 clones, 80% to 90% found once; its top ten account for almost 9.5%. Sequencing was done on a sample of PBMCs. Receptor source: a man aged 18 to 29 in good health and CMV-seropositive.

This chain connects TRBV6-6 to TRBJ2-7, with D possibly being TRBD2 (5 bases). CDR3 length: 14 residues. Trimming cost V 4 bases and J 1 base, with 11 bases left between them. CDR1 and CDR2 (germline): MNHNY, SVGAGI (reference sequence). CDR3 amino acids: CASSFREGSYEQYF. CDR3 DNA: TGTGCCAGCAGTTTCCGGGAAGGATCCTACGAGCAGTACTTC.

The CDR3 reads CAWSVAGWREKLFF. In DNA, the CDR3 is TGTGCCTGGAGTGTCGCAGGGTGGAGAGAAAAACTGTTTTTT. The rearrangement links TRBV30 to TRBJ1-4, with TRBD1 as a possible D gene (5 bases). The CDR3 covers 14 residues. Between the trimmed V and J ends, which lost 0 bases and 8 bases, there was a span of 13 bases. Germline CDR1 reads GTSNPN; CDR2 reads SVGIG (reference sequence).

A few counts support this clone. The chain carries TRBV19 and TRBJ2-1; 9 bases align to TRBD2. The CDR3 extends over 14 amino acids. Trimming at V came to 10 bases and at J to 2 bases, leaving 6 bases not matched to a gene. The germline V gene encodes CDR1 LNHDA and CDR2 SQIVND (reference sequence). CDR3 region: CATISGGTYNEQFF. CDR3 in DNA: TGTGCCACTATTAGCGGGGGAACCTACAATGAGCAGTTCTTC.

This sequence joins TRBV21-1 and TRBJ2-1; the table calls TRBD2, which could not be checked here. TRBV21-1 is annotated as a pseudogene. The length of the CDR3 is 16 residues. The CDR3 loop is CASSKAGGGEINEQFF. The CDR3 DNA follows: TGTGCCAGCAGCAAAGCAGGCGGGGGGGAAATCAATGAGCAGTTCTTC.

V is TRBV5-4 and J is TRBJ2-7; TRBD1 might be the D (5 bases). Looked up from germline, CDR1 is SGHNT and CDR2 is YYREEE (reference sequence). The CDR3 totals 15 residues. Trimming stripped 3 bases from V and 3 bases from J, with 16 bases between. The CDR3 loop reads CASSSSVGRVYEQYF. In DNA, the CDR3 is TGTGCCAGCAGCTCCAGCGTCGGCAGGGTCTACGAGCAGTACTTC.

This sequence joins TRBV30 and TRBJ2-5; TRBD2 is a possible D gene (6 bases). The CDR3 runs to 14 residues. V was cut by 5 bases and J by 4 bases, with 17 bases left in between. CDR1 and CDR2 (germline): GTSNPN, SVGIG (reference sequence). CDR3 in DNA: TGTGCCTGGTTGCCGGGGACTTTCCCAGAGACCCAGTACTTC. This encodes CAWLPGTFPETQYF.

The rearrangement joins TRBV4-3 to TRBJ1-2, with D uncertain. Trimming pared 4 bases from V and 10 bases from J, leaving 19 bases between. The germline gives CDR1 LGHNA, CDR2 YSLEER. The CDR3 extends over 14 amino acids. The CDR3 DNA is TGCGCCAGCAGCCCCGGAGGTGCCGGGGTGGCCTACACCTTC. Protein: CASSPGGAGVAYTF.

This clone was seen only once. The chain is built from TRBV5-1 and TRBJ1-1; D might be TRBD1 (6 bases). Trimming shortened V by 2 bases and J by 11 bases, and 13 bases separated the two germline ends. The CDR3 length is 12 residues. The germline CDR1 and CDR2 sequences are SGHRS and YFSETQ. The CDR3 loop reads CASSFQQGEAFF. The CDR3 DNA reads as TGCGCCAGCAGCTTTCAACAGGGAGAGGCTTTCTTT.

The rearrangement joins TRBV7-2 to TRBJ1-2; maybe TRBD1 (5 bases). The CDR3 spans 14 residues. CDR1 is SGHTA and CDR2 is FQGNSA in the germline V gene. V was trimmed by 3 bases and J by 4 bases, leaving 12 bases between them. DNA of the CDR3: TGTGCCAGCAGCTTCCCAGGGCCTACCTATGGCTACACCTTC. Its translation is CASSFPGPTYGYTF.

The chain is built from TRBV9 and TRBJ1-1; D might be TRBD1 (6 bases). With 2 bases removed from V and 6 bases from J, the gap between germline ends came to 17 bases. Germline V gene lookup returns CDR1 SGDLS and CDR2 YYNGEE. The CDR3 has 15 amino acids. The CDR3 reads CASSVRQAPGSEAFF. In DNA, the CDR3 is TGTGCCAGCAGCGTCAGACAGGCCCCCGGATCTGAAGCTTTCTTT.

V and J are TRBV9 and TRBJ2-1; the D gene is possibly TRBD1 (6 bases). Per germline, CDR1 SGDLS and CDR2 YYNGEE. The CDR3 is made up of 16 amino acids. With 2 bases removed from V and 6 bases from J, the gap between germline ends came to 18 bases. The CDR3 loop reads CASSVLGRGLGNEQFF. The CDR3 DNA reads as TGTGCCAGCAGCGTTCTGGGCAGGGGATTGGGCAATGAGCAGTTCTTC.

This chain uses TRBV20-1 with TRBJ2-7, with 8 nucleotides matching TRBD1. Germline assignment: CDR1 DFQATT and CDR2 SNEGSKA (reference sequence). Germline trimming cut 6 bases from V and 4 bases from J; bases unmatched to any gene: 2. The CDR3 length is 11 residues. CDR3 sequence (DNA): TGCAGTGCAAGACAGGGGTACGAGCAGTACTTC. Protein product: CSARQGYEQYF.

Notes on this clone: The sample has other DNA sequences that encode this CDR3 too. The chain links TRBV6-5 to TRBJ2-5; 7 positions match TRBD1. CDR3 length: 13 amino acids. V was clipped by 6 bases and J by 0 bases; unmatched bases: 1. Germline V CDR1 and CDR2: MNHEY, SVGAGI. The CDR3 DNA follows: TGTGCCAGCAGACAGGGGTACCAAGAGACCCAGTACTTC. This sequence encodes CASRQGYQETQYF.

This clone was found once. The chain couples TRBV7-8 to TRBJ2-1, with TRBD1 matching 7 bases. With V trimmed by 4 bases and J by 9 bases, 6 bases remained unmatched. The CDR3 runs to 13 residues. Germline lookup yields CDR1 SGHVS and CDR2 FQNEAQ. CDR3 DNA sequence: TGTGCCAGCAGCTCCGGGACAGCTATTGAGCAGTTCTTC. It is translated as CASSSGTAIEQFF. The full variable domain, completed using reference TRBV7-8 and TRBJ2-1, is GAGVSQSPRYKVAKRGQDVALRCDPISGHVSLFWYQQALGQGPEFLTYFQNEAQLDKSGLPSDRFFAERPEGSVSTLKIQRTQQEDSAVYLCASSSGTAIEQFFGPGTRLTVL.

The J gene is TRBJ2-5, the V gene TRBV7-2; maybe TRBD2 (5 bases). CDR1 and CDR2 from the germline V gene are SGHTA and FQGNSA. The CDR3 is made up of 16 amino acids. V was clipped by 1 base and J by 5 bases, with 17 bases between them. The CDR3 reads CASSLGAVAQVETQYF. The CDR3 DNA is TGTGCCAGCAGCTTAGGGGCGGTAGCGCAGGTGGAGACCCAGTACTTC.